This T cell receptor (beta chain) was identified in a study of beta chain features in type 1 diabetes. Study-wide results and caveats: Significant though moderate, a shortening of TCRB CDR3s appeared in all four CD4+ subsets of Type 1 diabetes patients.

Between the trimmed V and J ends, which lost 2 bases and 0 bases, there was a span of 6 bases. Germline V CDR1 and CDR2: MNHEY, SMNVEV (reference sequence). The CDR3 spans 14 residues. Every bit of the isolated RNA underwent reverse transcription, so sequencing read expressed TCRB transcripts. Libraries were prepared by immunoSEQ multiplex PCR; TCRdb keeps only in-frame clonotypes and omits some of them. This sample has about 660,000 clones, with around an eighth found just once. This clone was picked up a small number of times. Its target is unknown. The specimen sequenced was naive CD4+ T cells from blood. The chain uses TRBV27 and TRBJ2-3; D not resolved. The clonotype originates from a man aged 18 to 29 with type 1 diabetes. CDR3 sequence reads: CASSLRISTDTQYF. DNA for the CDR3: TGTGCCAGCAGTTTAAGGATTAGCACAGATACGCAGTATTTT.